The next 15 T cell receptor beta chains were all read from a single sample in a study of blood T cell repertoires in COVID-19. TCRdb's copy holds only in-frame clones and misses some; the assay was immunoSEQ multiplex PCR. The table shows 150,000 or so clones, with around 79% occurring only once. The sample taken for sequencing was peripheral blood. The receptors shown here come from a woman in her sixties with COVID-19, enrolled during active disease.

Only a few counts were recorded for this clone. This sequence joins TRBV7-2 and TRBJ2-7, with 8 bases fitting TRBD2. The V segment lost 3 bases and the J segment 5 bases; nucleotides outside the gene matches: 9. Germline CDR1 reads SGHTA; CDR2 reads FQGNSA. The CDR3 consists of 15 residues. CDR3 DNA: TGTGCCAGCAGCTTCCCCCGCGGGAGGAACAACGAGCAGTACTTC. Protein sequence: CASSFPRGRNNEQYF.

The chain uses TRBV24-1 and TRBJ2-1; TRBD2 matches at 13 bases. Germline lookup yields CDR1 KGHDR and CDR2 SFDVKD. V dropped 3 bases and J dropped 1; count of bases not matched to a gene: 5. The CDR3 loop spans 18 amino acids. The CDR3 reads CATSDRTSGSKSYNEQFF. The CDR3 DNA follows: TGTGCCACCAGTGATCGGACTAGCGGGAGCAAGTCCTACAATGAGCAGTTCTTC.

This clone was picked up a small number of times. This chain's CDR3 is CASSLGPQGAGGYTF. CDR3 nucleotides: TGTGCCAGCAGCTTAGGGCCTCAGGGGGCAGGGGGCTACACCTTC. V usage is TRBV7-2 and J usage is TRBJ1-2; 8 nucleotides align to TRBD1. The V gene end was trimmed by 1 base and the J gene end by 8 bases; junction bases not matched to a gene: 9. CDR3 length: 15 amino acids. CDR1 and CDR2 from the germline V gene are SGHTA and FQGNSA.

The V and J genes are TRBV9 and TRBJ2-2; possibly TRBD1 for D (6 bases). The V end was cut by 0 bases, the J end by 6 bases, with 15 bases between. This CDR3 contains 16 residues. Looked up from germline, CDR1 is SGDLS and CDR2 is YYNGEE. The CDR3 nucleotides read TGTGCCAGCAGCGTAGGTCAGGGGCGCTCGTCCGGGGAGCTGTTTTTT. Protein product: CASSVGQGRSSGELFF.

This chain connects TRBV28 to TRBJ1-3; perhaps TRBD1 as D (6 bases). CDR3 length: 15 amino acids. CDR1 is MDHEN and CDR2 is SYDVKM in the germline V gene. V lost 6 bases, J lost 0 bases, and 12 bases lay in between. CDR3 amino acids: CASRSRQVSGNTIYF. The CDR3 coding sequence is TGTGCCAGCAGAAGCCGACAGGTCTCTGGAAACACCATATATTTT. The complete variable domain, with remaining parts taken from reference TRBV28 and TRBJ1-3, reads DVKVTQSSRYLVKRTGEKVFLECVQDMDHENMFWYRQDPGLGLRLIYFSYDVKMKEKGDIPEGYSVSREKKERFSLILESASTNQTSMYLCASRSRQVSGNTIYFGEGSWLTVV.

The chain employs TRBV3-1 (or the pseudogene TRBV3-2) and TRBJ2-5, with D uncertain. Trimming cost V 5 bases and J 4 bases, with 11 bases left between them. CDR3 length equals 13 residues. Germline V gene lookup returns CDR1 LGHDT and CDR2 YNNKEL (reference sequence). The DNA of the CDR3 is TGTGCCAGCAGCAGCGATCCGGGAGAGACCCAGTACTTC. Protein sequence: CASSSDPGETQYF.

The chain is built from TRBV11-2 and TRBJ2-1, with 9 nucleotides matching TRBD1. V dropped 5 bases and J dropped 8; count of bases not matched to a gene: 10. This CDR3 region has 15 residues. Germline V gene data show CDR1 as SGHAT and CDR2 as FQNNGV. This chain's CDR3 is CASSPLDRGLYEQFF. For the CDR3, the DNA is TGTGCCAGCAGCCCCTTGGACAGGGGTCTCTATGAGCAGTTCTTC. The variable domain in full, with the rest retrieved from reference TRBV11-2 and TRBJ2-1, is EAGVAQSPRYKIIEKRQSVAFWCNPISGHATLYWYQQILGQGPKLLIQFQNNGVVDDSQLPKDRFSAERLKGVDSTLKIQPAKLEDSAVYLCASSPLDRGLYEQFFGPGTRLTVL.

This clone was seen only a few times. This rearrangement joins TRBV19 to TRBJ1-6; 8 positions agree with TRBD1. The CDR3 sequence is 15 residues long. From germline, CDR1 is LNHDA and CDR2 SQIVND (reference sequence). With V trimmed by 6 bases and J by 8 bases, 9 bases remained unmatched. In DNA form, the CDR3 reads TGTGCCAGTAGCAGGACCGGGACAGGTGATTCACCCCTCCACTTT. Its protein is CASSRTGTGDSPLHF.

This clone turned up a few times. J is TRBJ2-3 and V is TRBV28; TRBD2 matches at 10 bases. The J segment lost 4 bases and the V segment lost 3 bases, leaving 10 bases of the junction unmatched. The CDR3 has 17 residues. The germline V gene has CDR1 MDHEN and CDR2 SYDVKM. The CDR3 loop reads CASSFMGSGGRADTQYF. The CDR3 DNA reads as TGTGCCAGCAGTTTTATGGGTAGCGGGGGGCGGGCAGATACGCAGTATTTT.

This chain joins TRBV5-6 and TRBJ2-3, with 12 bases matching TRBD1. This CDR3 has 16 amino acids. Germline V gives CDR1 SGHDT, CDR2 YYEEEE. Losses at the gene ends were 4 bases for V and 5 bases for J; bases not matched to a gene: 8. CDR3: CASSRRDRGLGDTQYF. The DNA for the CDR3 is TGTGCCAGCAGCCGTCGGGACAGGGGGCTTGGAGATACGCAGTATTTT.

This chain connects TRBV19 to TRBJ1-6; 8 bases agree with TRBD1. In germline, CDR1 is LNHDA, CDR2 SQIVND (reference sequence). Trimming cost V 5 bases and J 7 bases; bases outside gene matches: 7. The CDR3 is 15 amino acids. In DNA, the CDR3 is TGTGCCAGTAGTCCTCAGGGGGCTCACAATTCACCCCTCCACTTT. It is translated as CASSPQGAHNSPLHF.

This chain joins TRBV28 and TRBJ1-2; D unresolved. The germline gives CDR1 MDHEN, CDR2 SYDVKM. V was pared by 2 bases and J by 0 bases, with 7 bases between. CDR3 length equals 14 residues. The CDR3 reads CASSLETTNYGYTF. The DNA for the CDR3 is TGTGCCAGCAGTTTAGAGACAACTAACTATGGCTACACCTTC.

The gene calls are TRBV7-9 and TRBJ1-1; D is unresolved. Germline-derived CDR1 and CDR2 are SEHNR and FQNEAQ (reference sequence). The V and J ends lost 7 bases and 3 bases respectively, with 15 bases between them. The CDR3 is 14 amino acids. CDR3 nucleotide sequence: TGTGCCAGCATTCAACGGGGAATTCACACTGAAGCTTTCTTT. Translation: CASIQRGIHTEAFF.

The DNA of the CDR3 is TGTGCCAGCGGCCGTGGGGGGGCGAACACCGGGGAGCTGTTTTTT. This translates into CASGRGGANTGELFF. V usage is TRBV9 and J usage is TRBJ2-2; 7 bases align to TRBD2. CDR1 is SGDLS and CDR2 is YYNGEE in the germline V gene. Germline trimming cut 7 bases from V and 0 bases from J; bases unmatched to any gene: 6. The CDR3 is 15 residues long.

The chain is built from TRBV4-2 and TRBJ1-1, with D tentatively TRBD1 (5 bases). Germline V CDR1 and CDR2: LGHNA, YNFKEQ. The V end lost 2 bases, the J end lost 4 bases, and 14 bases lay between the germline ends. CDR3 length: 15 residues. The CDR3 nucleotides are TGTGCCAGCAGCCAACTAGATAGGGGTTTCACTGAAGCTTTCTTT. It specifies CASSQLDRGFTEAFF.